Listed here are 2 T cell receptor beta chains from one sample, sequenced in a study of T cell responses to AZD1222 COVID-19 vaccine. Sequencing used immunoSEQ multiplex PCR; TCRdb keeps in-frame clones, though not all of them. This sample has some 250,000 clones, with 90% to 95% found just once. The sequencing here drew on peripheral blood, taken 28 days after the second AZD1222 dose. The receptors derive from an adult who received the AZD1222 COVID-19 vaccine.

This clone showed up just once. The CDR3 is CASSPGTGRETQYF. The CDR3 DNA reads TGTGCCAGCAGCCCCGGGACAGGGAGGGAGACCCAGTACTTC. This chain uses TRBV7-2 with TRBJ2-5, with 9 bases fitting TRBD1. The CDR3 has 14 residues. Germline-derived CDR1 and CDR2 are SGHTA and FQGNSA. The V and J ends lost 5 bases and 5 bases, in that order; junction bases with no gene match: 6.

In DNA, the CDR3 is TGTGCCAGCGGGGCTAACTATGGCTACACCTTC. It is translated as CASGANYGYTF. The chain uses TRBV6-1 and TRBJ1-2; D is unclear. The V gene's germline CDR1 is MNHNS and CDR2 SASEGT. The V end was cut by 8 bases, the J end by 0 bases, with 4 bases between. This CDR3 region has 11 residues.